Each of the 10 T cell receptor beta chains below was sequenced from the same sample in a study of blood T cells in healthy people across ages. The second PCR ran about 7 to 12 cycles with a sample-barcoded 5' primer and J-beta primers. TCRdb reanalysed the 5' RACE reads using MiXCR and keeps one entry per CDR3 protein. The profile shows 1.4 million or so distinct CDR3 sequences, 40% to 45% of them singletons. The specimen sequenced was blood. The receptors here all came from a woman under 30 in good health.

The genes are TRBV20-1 and TRBJ2-1, with a possible D match to TRBD1 (7 bases). The CDR3 is 15 residues long. V was cut by 0 bases and J by 6 bases, with 15 bases left in between. Germline loops: CDR1 DFQATT, CDR2 SNEGSKA (reference sequence). The CDR3 DNA reads TGCAGTGCTAGAGATCCAGGGGGTAGCGGCAATGAGCAGTTCTTC. It translates to CSARDPGGSGNEQFF.

This clonotype was detected only a few times. The chain employs TRBV5-1 and TRBJ1-1; TRBD1 is a possible D gene (5 bases). This CDR3 has 17 residues. The ends were cut back, 0 bases at V and 3 bases at J, with 18 bases in the middle. From germline, CDR1 is SGHRS and CDR2 YFSETQ. The chain's CDR3 is CASSLALSSWGDTEAFF. The CDR3 nucleotides read TGCGCCAGCAGCTTGGCCTTGAGTTCGTGGGGGGACACTGAAGCTTTCTTT.

The CDR3 bases are TGTGCCAGCAGCCAAGTACAAACTAGCACAGATACGCAGTATTTT. This gives the protein CASSQVQTSTDTQYF. J is TRBJ2-3 and V is TRBV3-1; the D is unclear. Between the trimmed V and J ends, which lost 1 base and 0 bases, there was a span of 8 bases. This CDR3 is built from 15 residues. Germline V gives CDR1 LGHDT, CDR2 YNNKEL (reference sequence).

This clonotype was counted a few times. The chain uses TRBV7-9 and TRBJ2-1; 12 positions agree with TRBD2. The CDR3 covers 19 residues. The J segment lost 0 bases and the V segment lost 7 bases, leaving 13 bases of the junction unmatched. Germline values: CDR1 SEHNR, CDR2 FQNEAQ (reference sequence). CDR3 DNA sequence: TGTGCCAGCAAACCCCCCGGGACTAGCGGGCCGAGCTCCTACAATGAGCAGTTCTTC. Translation: CASKPPGTSGPSSYNEQFF.

This clonotype has more than one count but fewer than ten. This sequence joins TRBV6-2 or TRBV6-3 and TRBJ2-7; no clear D. CDR1 is MNHEY and CDR2 is SVGEGT in the germline V gene. Trimming left V 8 bases short and J 0 bases short, with 14 bases between. The CDR3 totals 14 residues. The CDR3 loop is CASCDKLRSYEQYF. As DNA, the CDR3 is TGTGCCAGCTGTGATAAGCTCCGCTCCTACGAGCAGTACTTC.

This sequence joins TRBV6-2 or TRBV6-3 and TRBJ1-2; D is perhaps TRBD1 (5 bases). Deletions cut 0 bases from V and 1 base from J, with 21 bases between. The CDR3 length is 19 residues. Germline-derived CDR1 and CDR2 are MNHEY and SVGEGT. CDR3 sequence reads: CASSYSNRGGRTLNYGYTF. In DNA, the CDR3 is TGTGCCAGCAGTTACTCGAATCGTGGTGGACGGACACTTAACTATGGCTACACCTTC.

The chain is built from TRBV5-1 and TRBJ1-2; D is possibly TRBD1 (6 bases). The CDR3 contains 13 residues. V was pared by 4 bases and J by 6 bases, with 13 bases between. Germline V gene lookup returns CDR1 SGHRS and CDR2 YFSETQ. The CDR3 sequence: CASSGQHTHGYTF. In DNA, the CDR3 is TGCGCCAGCAGCGGACAGCACACCCATGGCTACACCTTC.

This clonotype has more than one count but fewer than ten. V usage is TRBV28 and J usage is TRBJ1-4; 7 nucleotides align to TRBD1. CDR3 size: 12 residues. Germline CDR1 and CDR2: MDHEN and SYDVKM. V dropped 6 bases and J dropped 7; count of bases not matched to a gene: 2. The CDR3 here is CASSDRVEKLFF. The CDR3 bases are TGTGCCAGCAGCGACAGGGTTGAAAAACTGTTTTTT.

This clonotype was seen only a few times. The V gene is TRBV27, the J gene TRBJ1-1; D not certain. Germline CDR1 reads MNHEY; CDR2 reads SMNVEV (reference sequence). The CDR3 length is 11 residues. Trimming shortened V by 3 bases and J by 7 bases, and 6 bases separated the two germline ends. The CDR3 loop is CASSFGFEAFF. In DNA, the CDR3 is TGTGCCAGCAGTTTCGGTTTTGAAGCTTTCTTT.

The chain joins TRBV12-3 or TRBV12-4 to TRBJ1-2, with D hard to call. CDR3 length: 13 residues. Trimming took 7 bases from V and 5 from J, leaving 14 bases between them. This CDR3 reads CASTPWQTYGYTF. The DNA for the CDR3 is TGTGCCAGCACCCCGTGGCAGACTTATGGCTACACCTTC.